These 15 T cell receptor beta chains share one sample of origin, sequenced in a study of neurological immune-mediated disorders. TCRdb redid the calling of the 5' RACE reads with MiXCR, one entry per CDR3 protein. Here the sample spans about 28,000 distinct CDR3 sequences, about 12% being singletons. Sequenced sample: PBMCs. The receptors shown here come from a woman aged 55-69 years in good health.

This clonotype occurred many times. The chain carries TRBV5-1 and TRBJ1-4; tentatively, D is TRBD1 (5 bases). The CDR3 contains 15 residues. Per germline, CDR1 SGHRS and CDR2 YFSETQ. The germline V and J ends were trimmed by 0 bases and 2 bases, with 8 bases remaining between them. The CDR3 protein is CASSLGGYTNEKLFF. The CDR3, as DNA: TGCGCCAGCAGCTTGGGGGGCTACACTAATGAAAAACTGTTTTTT.

This clonotype was seen many times. The chain uses TRBV9 and TRBJ1-1, with D unresolved. Germline CDR1 is SGDLS and CDR2 is YYNGEE. Trimming removed 0 bases at V and 7 bases at J, with 10 bases between. The CDR3 is made up of 13 amino acids. The CDR3 DNA follows: TGTGCCAGCAGCGTAGCGCAGGTCGGTGAAGCTTTCTTT. This codes for CASSVAQVGEAFF.

This clonotype was found a few times. The chain recombines TRBV18 with TRBJ1-5; 10 positions agree with TRBD1. CDR1 is KGHSH and CDR2 is LQKENI in the germline V gene. This CDR3 is 14 amino acids long. V dropped 3 bases and J dropped 5; count of bases not matched to a gene: 1. The CDR3 sequence: CASSPDRGHQPQHF. The DNA of the CDR3 is TGTGCCAGCTCACCCGACAGGGGGCATCAGCCCCAGCATTTT.

This clonotype showed up many times. The rearrangement uses TRBV20-1 and TRBJ2-4; 7 bases map to TRBD2. This CDR3 comprises 15 residues. With V trimmed by 6 bases and J by 1 base, 9 bases remained unmatched. Looked up from germline, CDR1 is DFQATT and CDR2 is SNEGSKA (reference sequence). The CDR3 loop reads CSAARGDPAKNIQYF. In nucleotides, the CDR3 is TGCAGTGCGGCCCGGGGGGACCCGGCCAAAAACATTCAGTACTTC.

This clonotype was detected many times. The V call is TRBV10-3, the J call TRBJ1-1; D not resolved. Germline lookup yields CDR1 ENHRY and CDR2 SYGVKD. V lost 5 bases and J lost 0, with 7 bases in between. This CDR3 contains 13 residues. The CDR3 protein is CAISSGVNTEAFF. The DNA for the CDR3 is TGTGCCATCAGTTCGGGCGTGAACACTGAAGCTTTCTTT.

V gene TRBV29-1 combines with J gene TRBJ2-3; TRBD1 might be the D (6 bases). This CDR3 region has 15 residues. Germline lookup yields CDR1 SQVTM and CDR2 ANQGSEA. The germline V and J ends were trimmed by 6 bases and 2 bases, with 18 bases remaining between them. CDR3 sequence: CSVLYRDTTTDTQYF. The CDR3 DNA reads as TGCAGCGTATTATATCGGGACACTACCACAGATACGCAGTATTTT.

This clonotype is deemed medium-sized. The genes are TRBV20-1 and TRBJ2-7, with D perhaps matching TRBD1 or TRBD2 (6 bases each). The V end lost 6 bases, the J end lost 1 base, and 16 bases lay between the germline ends. CDR1 is DFQATT, CDR2 SNEGSKA, per germline (reference sequence). The CDR3 has 14 amino acids. The CDR3 coding sequence is TGCAGTGCGACCGGAGGGACACCTTCCTACGAGCAGTACTTC. Translated, it gives CSATGGTPSYEQYF.

This clonotype was seen many times. The V gene is TRBV7-9, the J gene TRBJ2-7, with TRBD1 as a possible D gene (6 bases). The V end lost 4 bases, the J end lost 1 base, and 11 bases lay between the germline ends. The CDR3 has 14 amino acids. Looked up from germline, CDR1 is SEHNR and CDR2 is FQNEAQ (reference sequence). CDR3 region: CASSSGGQSYEQYF. The CDR3 region has the DNA TGTGCCAGCAGCTCAGGTGGACAGTCCTACGAGCAGTACTTC.

The V call is TRBV11-2, the J call TRBJ2-7; TRBD2 matches 9 bases. The junction had 10 bases not matched to a gene; V was cut back by 1 base and J by 3 bases. CDR1 is SGHAT and CDR2 is FQNNGV in the germline V gene. This CDR3 region has 17 residues. CDR3 in amino acids: CASSLVAASGVNYEQYF. CDR3 nucleotide sequence: TGTGCCAGCAGCTTAGTGGCCGCTAGCGGGGTCAACTACGAGCAGTACTTC.

This chain joins TRBV5-1 and TRBJ1-5, with TRBD1 matching over 7 bases. The CDR3 extends over 14 amino acids. V trimming: 2 bases; J trimming: 7 bases; junction bases outside the gene matches: 6. The germline gives CDR1 SGHRS, CDR2 YFSETQ. The CDR3, as DNA: TGCGCCAGCAGCTTTGATGCAGGGGGACAGCCCCAGCATTTT. Protein: CASSFDAGGQPQHF.

On this clonotype itself: A read error may produce the germline difference seen at one junction end. CDR3 bases: TGCAGTGATAGAGGGCTAGCGGGGGGGGAGGATACGCAGTATTTT. This encodes CSDRGLAGGEDTQYF. The chain recombines TRBV20-1 with TRBJ2-3; 12 bases map to TRBD2. The CDR3 runs 15 residues. Per germline, CDR1 DFQATT and CDR2 SNEGSKA (reference sequence).

This clonotype was detected ten times or more. This chain links TRBV7-9 with TRBJ2-4, with D perhaps TRBD2 (7 bases). Between the trimmed V and J ends, which lost 4 bases and 0 bases, there was a span of 16 bases. The germline V gene encodes CDR1 SEHNR and CDR2 FQNEAQ (reference sequence). CDR3 size: 17 residues. CDR3 loop: CASSSRGGSLAKNIQYF. The CDR3 DNA reads as TGTGCCAGCAGCTCTAGGGGGGGGTCCCTAGCCAAAAACATTCAGTACTTC.

This clonotype was seen ten or more times. CDR3 DNA: TGTGCCAGCAGGCTGGTCGGAAACACTGAAGCTTTCTTT. Its translation is CASRLVGNTEAFF. The chain has TRBV4-2 and TRBJ1-1, with D unclear. CDR1 is LGHNA and CDR2 is YNFKEQ in the germline V gene. This CDR3 comprises 13 residues. V lost 6 bases and J lost 2, with 10 bases in between.

This clonotype was seen ten or more times. Mismatch with germline at one junction end may stem from a read error. The CDR3 nucleotides read TGCGCCAGTAGCCAAGAAGCCCCCATTTTAATAGATAGCACCGGGGAGCTGTTTTTT. This translates into CASSQEAPILIDSTGELFF. This chain joins TRBV4-1 and TRBJ2-2; D is unclear. This CDR3 is built from 19 residues. Germline V lookup: CDR1 MGHRA, CDR2 YSYEKL.

Ten or more counts support this clonotype. The CDR3 protein is CSARGTRNPEKLFF. The CDR3 bases are TGCAGTGCTAGAGGGACCCGCAACCCTGAAAAACTGTTTTTT. The rearrangement links TRBV20-1 to TRBJ1-4, with D unresolved. V was shortened by 1 base and J by 7 bases, with 13 bases between the two germline ends. Germline V CDR1 and CDR2: DFQATT, SNEGSKA (reference sequence). The CDR3 extends over 14 amino acids.